This T cell receptor beta chain was captured by sequencing in a study of T cell responses to AZD1222 COVID-19 vaccine. Study conclusions and caveats: Reports indicate that nearly half of spike-specific TCRs are directed at unmutated variant regions. Increases in Spike-specific TCR breadth and depth were seen after two AZD1222 doses. The sample set comprised mostly white British donors with more females, and clonal diversity was possibly underestimated.

Looked up from germline, CDR1 is LGHDT and CDR2 is YNNKEL (reference sequence). Trimming removed 2 bases from V and 5 bases from J; junction bases left unmatched: 5. The CDR3 extends over 15 amino acids. This clone was recorded once. Its antigen remains unidentified. Clones were read by immunoSEQ multiplex PCR, and TCRdb kept only the in-frame ones, dropping some. The sample yields some 110,000 clones, 85% to 90% seen once. The TCR originated in an adult who received the AZD1222 COVID-19 vaccine. This specimen was peripheral blood, taken 28 days after the second AZD1222 dose. The V call is TRBV3-1 (or the pseudogene TRBV3-2), the J call TRBJ1-4, with 7 bases identical to TRBD1. This CDR3 is CASSQPGQTNEKLFF. The CDR3 coding sequence is TGTGCCAGCAGCCAACCGGGACAGACGAATGAAAAACTGTTTTTT.